The 32 T cell receptor beta chains reported below all come from one sample, sequenced in a study of T cell changes during pregnancy in multiple sclerosis. Some clones are missing from TCRdb's copy, which holds only in-frame ones; the method was immunoSEQ multiplex PCR. The sample yields 85,000 to 130,000 clones, about 94% seen once. Sequenced material: peripheral blood, taken before pregnancy. Source of these receptors: a female donor with multiple sclerosis, enrolled in a pregnancy study.

This clone showed up just once. The chain's CDR3 is CASSPRTSGNTGELFF. The CDR3 DNA reads as TGTGCCAGCAGTCCTCGGACTAGCGGGAACACCGGGGAGCTGTTTTTT. V is TRBV7-2 and J is TRBJ2-2, with 10 bases lining up with TRBD2. Germline trimming cut 6 bases from V and 1 base from J; bases unmatched to any gene: 5. CDR1 and CDR2 from the germline V gene are SGHTA and FQGNSA. The CDR3 runs 16 residues. Full variable domain (outside the CDR3, taken from reference TRBV7-2 and TRBJ2-2): GAGVSQSPSNKVTEKGKDVELRCDPISGHTALYWYRQSLGQGLEFLIYFQGNSAPDKSGLPSDRFSAERTGGSVSTLTIQRTQQEDSAVYLCASSPRTSGNTGELFFGEGSRLTVL.

The chain uses TRBV19 and TRBJ1-5, with D maybe TRBD1 (5 bases). The CDR3 has 14 residues. Germline CDR1 reads LNHDA; CDR2 reads SQIVND (reference sequence). Trimming pared 3 bases from V and 8 bases from J, leaving 14 bases between. The CDR3 region is CASSIGRVAEPQHF. Here the CDR3 DNA reads TGTGCCAGTAGTATCGGCAGGGTTGCCGAGCCCCAGCATTTT.

The V call is TRBV14, the J call TRBJ2-1; 10 positions agree with TRBD2. This CDR3 has 14 amino acids. Losses at the gene ends were 4 bases for V and 6 bases for J; bases not matched to a gene: 3. Germline values: CDR1 SGHDN, CDR2 FVKESK. The CDR3, as DNA: TGTGCCAGCAGCCGACTAGCGGGTCTCAATGAGCAGTTCTTC. Encoded protein: CASSRLAGLNEQFF.

This clone was seen only once. This chain links TRBV5-4 with TRBJ2-2; D remains ambiguous. V was shortened by 4 bases and J by 8 bases, with 15 bases between the two germline ends. Germline CDR1 SGHNT, CDR2 YYREEE (reference sequence). The CDR3 extends over 14 amino acids. The CDR3, as DNA: TGTGCCAGCAGCGAGCCGGGTCCCCCGGGGGAGCTGTTTTTT. This codes for CASSEPGPPGELFF. The variable domain in full, with the rest retrieved from reference TRBV5-4 and TRBJ2-2, is ETGVTQSPTHLIKTRGQQVTLRCSSQSGHNTVSWYQQALGQGPQFIFQYYREEENGRGNFPPRFSGLQFPNYSSELNVNALELDDSALYLCASSEPGPPGELFFGEGSRLTVL.

This chain links TRBV2 with TRBJ2-7; D might be TRBD2 (7 bases). The CDR3 is 15 amino acids. The V gene lost 1 base and the J gene lost 2 bases, with 12 bases spanning the gap. Germline CDR1 SNHLY, CDR2 FYNNEI. The CDR3 DNA sequence: TGTGCCAGCAGTGAAGAGGGAGGGGGTACCTACGAGCAGTACTTC. It specifies CASSEEGGGTYEQYF.

V usage is TRBV6-5 and J usage is TRBJ1-2; 12 bases line up with TRBD1. Germline V gives CDR1 MNHEY, CDR2 SVGAGI. The CDR3 is made up of 14 amino acids. V lost 5 bases to trimming and J lost 3 bases; unmatched junction nucleotides: 1. The CDR3 bases are TGTGCCAGCAGTCGGGACAGGGGGCACTATGGCTACACCTTC. It is translated as CASSRDRGHYGYTF.

This rearrangement joins TRBV7-6 to TRBJ1-2; the match to TRBD1 covers 9 bases. V gave up 5 bases and J gave up 8 bases; unmatched junction bases: 9. Germline CDR1 is SGHVS and CDR2 is FNYEAQ. The CDR3 totals 14 residues. CDR3 DNA: TGTGCCAGCAGCCCCAGGGGGACAGGGACCGGCTACACCTTC. The encoded protein is CASSPRGTGTGYTF.

The chain uses TRBV9 and TRBJ1-2; 7 positions match TRBD1. The J segment lost 4 bases and the V segment lost 3 bases, leaving 12 bases of the junction unmatched. The CDR3 totals 16 residues. Looked up from germline, CDR1 is SGDLS and CDR2 is YYNGEE. CDR3 bases: TGTGCCAGCAGCGCGACTTCGGGACAGCACTTCTATGGCTACACCTTC. As protein: CASSATSGQHFYGYTF.

This chain links TRBV13 with TRBJ2-7; a weak D match, TRBD1 (6 bases). V lost 1 base and J 5 bases, leaving 12 bases between the germline ends. The CDR3 extends over 14 amino acids. The germline V gene encodes CDR1 PRHDT and CDR2 FYEKMQ (reference sequence). Here the CDR3 reads CASSLALTGHEQYF. In DNA form, the CDR3 reads TGTGCCAGCAGCTTAGCCTTGACAGGCCACGAGCAGTACTTC. Using reference TRBV13 and TRBJ2-7 for the parts outside the CDR3, the full variable domain is AAGVIQSPRHLIKEKRETATLKCYPIPRHDTVYWYQQGPGQDPQFLISFYEKMQSDKGSIPDRFSAQQFSDYHSELNMSSLELGDSALYFCASSLALTGHEQYFGPGTRLTVT.

V gene TRBV4-2 combines with J gene TRBJ2-3, with a weak D call TRBD2 (5 bases). Germline V lookup: CDR1 LGHNA, CDR2 YNFKEQ. The V gene lost 4 bases and the J gene lost 4 bases, with 21 bases spanning the gap. CDR3 length equals 17 residues. The CDR3 is CASSPKIGDSDADTQYF. Here the CDR3 DNA reads TGTGCCAGCAGCCCCAAGATAGGCGATAGCGATGCAGATACGCAGTATTTT.

The chain recombines TRBV7-6 with TRBJ2-7, with TRBD2 as a possible D gene (5 bases). Looked up from germline, CDR1 is SGHVS and CDR2 is FNYEAQ. This CDR3 has 15 amino acids. The V end was cut by 0 bases, the J end by 5 bases, with 14 bases between. The CDR3 DNA reads TGTGCCAGCAGCTTAGCACCGAGGGTGGGCCACGAGCAGTACTTC. The encoded protein is CASSLAPRVGHEQYF. The full variable domain, in which reference TRBV7-6 and TRBJ2-7 provide the parts outside the CDR3, is GAGVSQSPRYKVTKRGQDVALRCDPISGHVSLYWYRQALGQGPEFLTYFNYEAQQDKSGLPNDRFSAERPEGSISTLTIQRTEQRDSAMYRCASSLAPRVGHEQYFGPGTRLTVT.

The chain carries TRBV27 and TRBJ2-7, with TRBD1 matching over 9 bases. The CDR3 is 13 residues long. V shed 7 bases and J 3 bases; nucleotides not matched to a gene: 4. Germline CDR1 reads MNHEY; CDR2 reads SMNVEV (reference sequence). CDR3 bases: TGTGCCAGCAATACAGGGGGCAGCTACGAGCAGTACTTC. It yields the protein CASNTGGSYEQYF.

The chain joins TRBV28 to TRBJ2-5, with 7 bases matching TRBD1. The CDR3 sequence is 14 residues long. With V trimmed by 3 bases and J by 6 bases, 7 bases remained unmatched. CDR1 is MDHEN, CDR2 SYDVKM, per germline. CDR3 protein: CASSLGDRAKTQYF. The CDR3 region has the DNA TGTGCCAGCAGTTTGGGAGACAGGGCCAAGACCCAGTACTTC.

V is TRBV11-2 and J is TRBJ1-3; no reliable D call. The germline gives CDR1 SGHAT, CDR2 FQNNGV. This CDR3 comprises 13 residues. Trimming removed 6 bases at V and 0 bases at J, with 6 bases between. Here the CDR3 DNA reads TGTGCCAGCAGTCCAAACTCTGGAAACACCATATATTTT. It is translated as CASSPNSGNTIYF.

This rearrangement joins TRBV5-1 to TRBJ1-1; maybe TRBD1 (6 bases). Germline CDR1 and CDR2: SGHRS and YFSETQ. V was cut by 0 bases and J by 4 bases, with 7 bases left in between. CDR3 length: 13 amino acids. CDR3 bases: TGCGCCAGCAGCTTGGAAGGGGGCACTGAAGCTTTCTTT. It is translated as CASSLEGGTEAFF.

The chain joins TRBV19 to TRBJ1-5; D is unresolved. This CDR3 comprises 14 residues. CDR1 LNHDA and CDR2 SQIVND come from the germline V gene (reference sequence). V was shortened by 3 bases and J by 9 bases, with 15 bases between the two germline ends. DNA of the CDR3: TGTGCCAGTAGTATCAAAGGGAGCTTTCCGCCCCAGCATTTT. This codes for CASSIKGSFPPQHF.

This chain connects TRBV27 to TRBJ2-7; D unresolved. The germline gives CDR1 MNHEY, CDR2 SMNVEV (reference sequence). The CDR3 consists of 15 residues. With 1 base removed from V and 2 bases from J, the gap between germline ends came to 12 bases. The CDR3 DNA follows: TGTGCCAGCAGTTTATGGTCGGAAACTACCTACGAGCAGTACTTC. Residues: CASSLWSETTYEQYF.

This chain joins TRBV9 and TRBJ1-1, with 7 nucleotides matching TRBD1. With V trimmed by 2 bases and J by 7 bases, 8 bases remained unmatched. CDR3 size: 14 residues. The germline V gene has CDR1 SGDLS and CDR2 YYNGEE. This CDR3 reads CASSVGTVDIEAFF. CDR3 coding DNA: TGTGCCAGCAGCGTGGGGACAGTAGACATTGAAGCTTTCTTT. The complete variable domain, with remaining parts taken from reference TRBV9 and TRBJ1-1, reads DSGVTQTPKHLITATGQRVTLRCSPRSGDLSVYWYQQSLDQGLQFLIQYYNGEERAKGNILERFSAQQFPDLHSELNLSSLELGDSALYFCASSVGTVDIEAFFGQGTRLTVV.

The gene calls are TRBV19 and TRBJ1-1, with 9 bases lining up with TRBD1. The junction had 11 bases not matched to a gene; V was cut back by 3 bases and J by 6 bases. The CDR3 is 16 amino acids. In germline, CDR1 is LNHDA, CDR2 SQIVND (reference sequence). The CDR3 coding sequence is TGTGCCAGTAGTATGTCTTGGCGGGACAGGGCCCCTGAAGCTTTCTTT. Translated: CASSMSWRDRAPEAFF.

The V and J genes are TRBV29-1 and TRBJ1-2, with 8 bases matching TRBD1. This CDR3 is built from 14 residues. CDR1 SQVTM and CDR2 ANQGSEA come from the germline V gene. The junction had 4 bases not matched to a gene; V was cut back by 4 bases and J by 0 bases. CDR3 DNA: TGCAGCGTTGGCAGGGGGCGGCCTAACTATGGCTACACCTTC. This codes for CSVGRGRPNYGYTF.

The rearrangement links TRBV4-1 to TRBJ1-4, with a tentative D call TRBD1 (5 bases). Germline values: CDR1 MGHRA, CDR2 YSYEKL. V gave up 0 bases and J gave up 2 bases, with 10 bases separating them. The CDR3 has 16 amino acids. The CDR3, as DNA: TGCGCCAGCAGCCAAGAAAGAACAGGTACTAATGAAAAACTGTTTTTT. It specifies CASSQERTGTNEKLFF.

V and J are TRBV7-6 and TRBJ2-1; weak D call: TRBD1 (6 bases). V lost 1 base to trimming and J lost 4 bases, with 17 bases between them. CDR1 SGHVS and CDR2 FNYEAQ come from the germline V gene. The CDR3 length is 17 residues. This CDR3 is CASSLVGAPLGYNEQFF. The CDR3 region has the DNA TGTGCCAGCAGCTTAGTGGGGGCTCCCCTTGGGTACAATGAGCAGTTCTTC.

The chain has TRBV28 and TRBJ2-7; D might be TRBD1 (5 bases). CDR1 is MDHEN and CDR2 is SYDVKM in the germline V gene. Trimming removed 2 bases from V and 4 bases from J, with 9 bases in between. The CDR3 has 13 residues. The CDR3 protein is CASSLTGRYEQYF. The CDR3 DNA is TGTGCCAGCAGTTTAACAGGACGTTACGAGCAGTACTTC.

This clone was seen just once. V usage is TRBV27 and J usage is TRBJ2-7; TRBD1 aligns across 8 bases. Germline loops: CDR1 MNHEY, CDR2 SMNVEV (reference sequence). Trimming took 2 bases from V and 3 from J; bases not matched to a gene: 0. This CDR3 contains 13 residues. CDR3 protein: CASSLTGGYEQYF. The CDR3 DNA reads as TGTGCCAGCAGTTTAACAGGGGGCTACGAGCAGTACTTC.

CDR3 in amino acids: CASSEVLAGGGNEQFF. In DNA form, the CDR3 reads TGTGCCAGCAGTGAAGTACTAGCGGGAGGTGGCAATGAGCAGTTCTTC. This chain joins TRBV6-1 and TRBJ2-1; the match to TRBD2 covers 12 bases. The CDR3 spans 16 residues. V shed 1 base and J 6 bases; nucleotides not matched to a gene: 4. CDR1 and CDR2 from the germline V gene are MNHNS and SASEGT.

The table lists this clone with a count of one. This chain uses TRBV10-3 with TRBJ2-7; 9 nucleotides match TRBD1. CDR3 length equals 15 residues. Germline assignment: CDR1 ENHRY and CDR2 SYGVKD. V gave up 6 bases and J gave up 2 bases; unmatched junction bases: 8. CDR3 residues: CAISRGTGRAYEQYF. CDR3 nucleotide sequence: TGTGCCATCAGCCGGGGGACAGGGAGAGCCTACGAGCAGTACTTC.

This chain links TRBV27 with TRBJ2-2; a weak D match, TRBD1 (5 bases). The CDR3 is 19 residues long. The germline V and J ends were trimmed by 8 bases and 3 bases, with 28 bases remaining between them. Germline CDR1 reads MNHEY; CDR2 reads SMNVEV (reference sequence). CDR3 in amino acids: CASSQFPSQREGDTGELFF. CDR3 bases: TGTGCCAGCTCACAGTTTCCCTCACAGCGAGAAGGGGACACCGGGGAGCTGTTTTTT.

V is TRBV6-1 and J is TRBJ1-2; D is ambiguous. The germline V gene encodes CDR1 MNHNS and CDR2 SASEGT. V was shortened by 1 base and J by 8 bases, with 14 bases between the two germline ends. The CDR3 covers 14 residues. The CDR3 reads CASSEDRTWLGYTF. CDR3 in DNA: TGTGCCAGCAGTGAAGACAGAACTTGGCTGGGCTACACCTTC.

V usage is TRBV19 and J usage is TRBJ2-1; no firm D call. Trimming removed 0 bases at V and 8 bases at J, with 8 bases between. The CDR3 runs 13 residues. The germline CDR1 and CDR2 sequences are LNHDA and SQIVND (reference sequence). Here the CDR3 DNA reads TGTGCCAGTAGTATAGATGGGCCCGATGAGCAGTTCTTC. Encoded protein: CASSIDGPDEQFF.

As DNA, the CDR3 is TGTGCCAGCAGTCCCGGGACAGCTTTCTACGAGCAGTACTTC. Protein sequence: CASSPGTAFYEQYF. The chain has TRBV27 and TRBJ2-7; 7 positions agree with TRBD1. J was trimmed by 3 bases and V by 5 bases; bases with no gene match: 7. The CDR3 consists of 14 residues. Looked up from germline, CDR1 is MNHEY and CDR2 is SMNVEV (reference sequence).

This chain connects TRBV6-6 to TRBJ2-1, with 8 nucleotides matching TRBD2. CDR1 is MNHNY and CDR2 is SVGAGI in the germline V gene (reference sequence). With V trimmed by 1 base and J by 7 bases, 9 bases remained unmatched. This CDR3 has 16 residues. CDR3 region: CASSYFAGGPGNEQFF. The CDR3, as DNA: TGTGCCAGCAGTTACTTTGCGGGAGGTCCGGGTAATGAGCAGTTCTTC.

The chain has TRBV7-9 and TRBJ1-1; D remains ambiguous. Deletions cut 5 bases from V and 2 bases from J, with 3 bases between. This CDR3 is built from 11 residues. Germline-derived CDR1 and CDR2 are SEHNR and FQNEAQ (reference sequence). The CDR3 coding sequence is TGTGCCAGCAGCGGCAACACTGAAGCTTTCTTT. This gives the protein CASSGNTEAFF.